These 14 T cell receptor beta chains share one sample of origin, sequenced in a study of PD-1 blockade in classical Hodgkin lymphoma. The time point denotes: cycle 4 day 1 (C4D1), after 6 weeks of nivolumab. Autologous stem cell transplantation was followed by relapse in every patient, and brentuximab vedotin exposure varied. Produced via immunoSEQ multiplex PCR; TCRdb's table is partial and in-frame only. The sample shows around 65,000 clones, approximately 90% of them seen only once. Here the sequenced sample was peripheral blood mononuclear cells (PBMCs), taken before the fourth cycle of nivolumab. Receptors were obtained from a human donor with classical Hodgkin lymphoma.

The chain combines TRBV6-5 with TRBJ1-3, with TRBD1 as a possible D gene (6 bases). Germline-derived CDR1 and CDR2 are MNHEY and SVGAGI. The CDR3 loop spans 14 amino acids. The V end was cut by 6 bases, the J end by 4 bases, with 13 bases between. The CDR3 spells CASRQQGGGNTIYF. The CDR3 nucleotides are TGTGCCAGCAGGCAACAGGGAGGAGGAAACACCATATATTTT.

The chain combines TRBV5-1 with TRBJ2-3, with 9 bases matching TRBD2. Per the germline V gene, CDR1 is SGHRS and CDR2 is YFSETQ. The V segment lost 4 bases and the J segment 3 bases; nucleotides outside the gene matches: 6. The CDR3 length is 15 residues. The CDR3 DNA follows: TGCGCCAGCAGCGATGGGACTAGCAGTACAGATACGCAGTATTTT. Translation: CASSDGTSSTDTQYF.

The table lists this clone with a count of one. This rearrangement joins TRBV14 to TRBJ2-3; 11 nucleotides agree with TRBD2. The ends lost 2 bases at V and 0 bases at J; junction bases unmatched: 4. Germline V gives CDR1 SGHDN, CDR2 FVKESK. This CDR3 has 17 residues. CDR3 region: CASSQQTSGVSTDTQYF. For the CDR3, the DNA is TGTGCCAGCAGCCAACAGACTAGCGGGGTTAGCACAGATACGCAGTATTTT.

V is TRBV5-6 and J is TRBJ2-5, with D unresolved. The CDR3 is 13 residues long. V was cut by 3 bases and J by 5 bases, with 11 bases left in between. Germline V gene lookup returns CDR1 SGHDT and CDR2 YYEEEE. CDR3 bases: TGTGCCAGCAGCTCCCAACCGGGCGAGACCCAGTACTTC. Translation gives CASSSQPGETQYF.

This clone was seen only a few times. The chain joins TRBV4-1 to TRBJ2-4, with TRBD2 identical over 13 bases. Germline V CDR1 and CDR2: MGHRA, YSYEKL. J gave up 7 bases and V 1 base, and 1 base lay outside the gene matches. The length of the CDR3 is 15 residues. The CDR3 DNA reads as TGCGCCAGCAGCCAAGTGACTAGCGGGGGGAACATTCAGTACTTC. Translating it yields CASSQVTSGGNIQYF.

The chain joins TRBV23-1 to TRBJ2-7; the match to TRBD2 covers 8 bases. TRBV23-1 has ORF status, its function being uncertain. V was pared by 4 bases and J by 0 bases, with 11 bases of the junction left unmatched. The CDR3 is made up of 17 amino acids. The CDR3 loop is CASSLKLAGGSSYEQYF. The CDR3 DNA sequence: TGCGCCAGCAGTCTCAAACTGGCGGGGGGTAGCTCCTACGAGCAGTACTTC.

In its sample, this clone was seen a few times. The J gene is TRBJ2-7, the V gene TRBV5-1; TRBD1 matches at 11 bases. The CDR3 sequence is 15 residues long. The germline V gene has CDR1 SGHRS and CDR2 YFSETQ. The J segment lost 3 bases and the V segment lost 3 bases, leaving 5 bases of the junction unmatched. The CDR3 loop reads CASSSTGTGGYEQYF. Here the CDR3 DNA reads TGCGCCAGCAGCTCGACCGGGACAGGGGGCTACGAGCAGTACTTC. Using reference TRBV5-1 and TRBJ2-7 for the parts outside the CDR3, the full variable domain is KAGVTQTPRYLIKTRGQQVTLSCSPISGHRSVSWYQQTPGQGLQFLFEYFSETQRNKGNFPGRFSGRQFSNSRSEMNVSTLELGDSALYLCASSSTGTGGYEQYFGPGTRLTVT.

A remark on this clone: At one boundary the junction diverges from the germline segment, which might be a read error. Other DNA sequences from this sample encode an identical CDR3 as well. The chain combines TRBV5-1 with TRBJ2-5, with D possibly TRBD2 on 6 matching bases. Looked up from germline, CDR1 is SGHRS and CDR2 is YFSETQ. The CDR3 has 15 amino acids. As DNA, the CDR3 is TGCGCCAGCAGTTTGGAGGGGATAGCACAAGAGACCCAGTACTTC. As protein: CASSLEGIAQETQYF.

This clone was found a few times. The chain uses TRBV18 and TRBJ1-4; possible D gene TRBD1, 6 bases. CDR1 is KGHSH and CDR2 is LQKENI in the germline V gene. This CDR3 region has 16 residues. The V and J ends lost 2 bases and 3 bases respectively, with 13 bases between them. The CDR3 DNA follows: TGTGCCAGCTCACCAGGGGTCAGGGGCGCTAATGAAAAACTGTTTTTT. Translating it yields CASSPGVRGANEKLFF.

The chain couples TRBV5-1 to TRBJ2-6; D is unclear. Per germline, CDR1 SGHRS and CDR2 YFSETQ. V was trimmed by 5 bases and J by 2 bases, leaving 5 bases between them. The CDR3 sequence is 13 residues long. CDR3 nucleotide sequence: TGCGCCAGCAGGGAGCCTGGGGCCAACGTCCTGACTTTC. It codes for CASREPGANVLTF.

CDR3 nucleotides: TGTGCCAGCAGCACCACAGGGGTTGGCAATCAGCCCCAGCATTTT. It encodes CASSTTGVGNQPQHF. The rearrangement uses TRBV6-6 and TRBJ1-5; 7 bases agree with TRBD1. CDR3 length equals 15 residues. Per the germline V gene, CDR1 is MNHNY and CDR2 is SVGAGI (reference sequence). Germline trimming cut 6 bases from V and 2 bases from J; bases unmatched to any gene: 7.

The rearrangement uses TRBV5-1 and TRBJ2-5, with D uncertain. Trimming shortened V by 0 bases and J by 0 bases, and 9 bases separated the two germline ends. Germline-derived CDR1 and CDR2 are SGHRS and YFSETQ. The CDR3 has 15 residues. The DNA for the CDR3 is TGCGCCAGCAGCTTGGCCGTGGGGTACCAAGAGACCCAGTACTTC. Its protein product is CASSLAVGYQETQYF.

V gene TRBV18 combines with J gene TRBJ1-5; TRBD1 matches at 7 bases. CDR1 is KGHSH, CDR2 LQKENI, per germline. The trim removed 2 bases at V and 6 bases at J, leaving 7 bases unmatched. This CDR3 is 15 amino acids long. In DNA, the CDR3 is TGTGCCAGCTCACCAAAAGACAGGGCGGGTCAGCCCCAGCATTTT. This gives the protein CASSPKDRAGQPQHF.

The chain employs TRBV5-1 and TRBJ1-4; 10 positions agree with TRBD1. This CDR3 contains 15 residues. The V gene end was trimmed by 0 bases and the J gene end by 6 bases; junction bases not matched to a gene: 2. The germline V gene encodes CDR1 SGHRS and CDR2 YFSETQ. Here the CDR3 DNA reads TGCGCCAGCAGCTTGGGGGACAGGGGTTATGAAAAACTGTTTTTT. Its translation: CASSLGDRGYEKLFF. Based on the CDR3 plus reference TRBV5-1 and TRBJ1-4, the full variable domain is KAGVTQTPRYLIKTRGQQVTLSCSPISGHRSVSWYQQTPGQGLQFLFEYFSETQRNKGNFPGRFSGRQFSNSRSEMNVSTLELGDSALYLCASSLGDRGYEKLFFGSGTQLSVL.